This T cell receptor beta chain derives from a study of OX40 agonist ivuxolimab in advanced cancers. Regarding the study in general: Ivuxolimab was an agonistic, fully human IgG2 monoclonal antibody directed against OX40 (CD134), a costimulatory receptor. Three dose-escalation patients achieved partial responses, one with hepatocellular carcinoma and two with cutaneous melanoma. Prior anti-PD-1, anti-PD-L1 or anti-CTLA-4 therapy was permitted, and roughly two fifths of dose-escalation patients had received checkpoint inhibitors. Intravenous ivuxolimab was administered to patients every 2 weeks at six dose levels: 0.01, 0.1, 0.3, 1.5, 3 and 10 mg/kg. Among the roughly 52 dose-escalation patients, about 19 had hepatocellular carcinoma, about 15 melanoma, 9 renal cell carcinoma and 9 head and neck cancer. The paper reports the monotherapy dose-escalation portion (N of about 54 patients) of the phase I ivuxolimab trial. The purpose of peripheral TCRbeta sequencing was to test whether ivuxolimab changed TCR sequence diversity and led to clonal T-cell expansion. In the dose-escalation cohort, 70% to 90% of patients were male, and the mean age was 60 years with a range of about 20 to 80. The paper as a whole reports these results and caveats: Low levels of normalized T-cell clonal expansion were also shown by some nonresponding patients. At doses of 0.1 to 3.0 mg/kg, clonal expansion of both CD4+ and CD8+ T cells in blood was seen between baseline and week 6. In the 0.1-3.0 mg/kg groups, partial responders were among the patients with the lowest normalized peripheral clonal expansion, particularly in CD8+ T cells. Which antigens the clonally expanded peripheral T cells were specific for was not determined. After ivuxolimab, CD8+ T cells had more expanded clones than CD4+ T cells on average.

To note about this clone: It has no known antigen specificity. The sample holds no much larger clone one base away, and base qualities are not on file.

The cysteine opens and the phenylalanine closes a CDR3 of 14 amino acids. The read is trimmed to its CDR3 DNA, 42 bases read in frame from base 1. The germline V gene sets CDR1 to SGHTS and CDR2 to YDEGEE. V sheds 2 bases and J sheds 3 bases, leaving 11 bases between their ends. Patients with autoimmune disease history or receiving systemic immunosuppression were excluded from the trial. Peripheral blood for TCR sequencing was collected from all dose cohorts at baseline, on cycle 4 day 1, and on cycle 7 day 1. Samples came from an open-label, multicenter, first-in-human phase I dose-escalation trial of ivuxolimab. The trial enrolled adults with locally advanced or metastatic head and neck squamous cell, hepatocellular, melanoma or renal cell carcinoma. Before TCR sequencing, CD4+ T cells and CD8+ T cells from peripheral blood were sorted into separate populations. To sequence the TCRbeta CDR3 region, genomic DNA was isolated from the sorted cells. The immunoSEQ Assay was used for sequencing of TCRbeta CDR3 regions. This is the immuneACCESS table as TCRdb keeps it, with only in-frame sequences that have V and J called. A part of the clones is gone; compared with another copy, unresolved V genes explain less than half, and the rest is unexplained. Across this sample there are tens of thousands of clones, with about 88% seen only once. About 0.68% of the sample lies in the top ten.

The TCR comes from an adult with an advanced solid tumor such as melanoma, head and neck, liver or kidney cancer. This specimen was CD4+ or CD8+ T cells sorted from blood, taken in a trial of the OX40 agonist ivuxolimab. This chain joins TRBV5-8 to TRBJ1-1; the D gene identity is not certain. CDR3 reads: CASSLRTRDTEAFF. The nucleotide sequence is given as TGTGCCAGCAGCTTAAGGACGCGAGACACTGAAGCTTTCTTT.